The rows below give T cell receptor beta chains drawn from one sample of a study of cytomegalovirus exposure and HLA in healthy donors. The repertoire was sequenced with immunoSEQ multiplex PCR; TCRdb's copy has only in-frame clones and lacks some. The data contain under 300,000 clones, 85% to 95% of them singletons. Sequenced sample: PBMCs. These receptors came from a girl aged 2-10 years in good health and CMV-seronegative. Both conserved end residues are part of each CDR3. A D gene is named only where the DNA matches it firmly. Clone size is not always given. Where it is, it says once, few, many or a class for expanded clones.

d_call,cdr3_length,j_call,clone_size,v_call,cdr3_aa,cdr3_nt
NA,12,TRBJ1-1,once,TRBV15,CATSRRDSEAFF,TGTGCCACCAGCAGACGTGACAGTGAAGCTTTCTTT
TRBD1,14,TRBJ1-4,once,TRBV28,CASSFSGGLEKLFF,TGTGCCAGCAGTTTCTCAGGGGGACTTGAAAAACTGTTTTTT
TRBD2,18,TRBJ2-1,NA,TRBV23-1,CASSRPSGVDPSYNEQFF,TGCGCCAGCTCCCGGCCCAGCGGGGTCGACCCCTCCTACAATGAGCAGTTCTTC
NA,12,TRBJ1-1,NA,TRBV30,CVCQGRNTEAFF,TGTGTGTGCCAGGGTAGGAACACTGAGGCTTTCTTT
TRBD1,13,TRBJ1-5,NA,TRBV11-2,CASSTGGNQPQHF,TGTGCCAGCAGCACAGGGGGGAATCAGCCCCAGCATTTT
NA,12,TRBJ2-1,NA,TRBV6-5,CASRPAQNEQFF,TGTGCCAGCAGGCCAGCGCAGAATGAGCAGTTCTTC
NA,15,TRBJ1-4,once,TRBV6-1,CASSEYVFGGEKLFF,TGTGCCAGCAGTGAATATGTGTTCGGCGGTGAAAAACTGTTTTTT
NA,15,TRBJ1-2,NA,TRBV5-4,CASSLFSLGHYGYTF,TGTGCCAGCAGCTTGTTCTCGTTGGGGCACTATGGCTACACCTTC
TRBD1,16,TRBJ2-1,NA,TRBV18,CASSPEQGVSYNEQFF,TGTGCCAGCTCACCGGAACAGGGGGTCTCCTACAATGAGCAGTTCTTC
NA,14,TRBJ1-5,NA,TRBV10-3,CAISESGGGQPQHF,TGTGCCATCAGTGAGTCGGGCGGGGGGCAGCCCCAGCATTTT
NA,14,TRBJ2-7,few,TRBV7-9,CASSLVVGSGEQYF,TGTGCCAGCAGCTTGGTAGTTGGGTCAGGCGAGCAGTACTTC
TRBD1,17,TRBJ2-7,NA,TRBV6-1,CASSGTGGASRSYEQYF,TGTGCCAGCAGTGGGACAGGGGGCGCTTCCCGCTCCTACGAGCAGTACTTC
NA,13,TRBJ1-1,NA,TRBV30,CAWSPGWGTEAFF,TGTGCCTGGAGTCCAGGGTGGGGCACTGAAGCTTTCTTT
NA,16,TRBJ2-1,NA,TRBV1,CTSSQAGTATYNEQFF,TGCACCAGCAGCCAGGCCGGGACAGCTACCTACAATGAGCAGTTCTTC
NA,15,TRBJ1-1,NA,TRBV2,CASSGGRGGHTEAFF,TGTGCCAGCAGTGGGGGAAGGGGAGGCCACACTGAAGCTTTCTTT
TRBD1,16,TRBJ2-1,NA,TRBV2,CASSVRTGISYNEQFF,TGTGCCAGCAGTGTGCGGACAGGGATCTCCTACAATGAGCAGTTCTTC
NA,16,TRBJ1-1,once,TRBV28,CASSTPPRKGKTEAFF,TGTGCCAGCAGTACCCCCCCGCGGAAGGGGAAGACTGAAGCTTTCTTT
NA,13,TRBJ2-5,NA,TRBV28,CASKTGIGETQYF,TGTGCCAGCAAAACAGGGATAGGAGAGACCCAGTACTTC
NA,18,TRBJ2-2,NA,TRBV5-4,CASSSKRDFSRGTGELFF,TGTGCCAGCAGCTCGAAACGGGACTTTTCGCGCGGCACCGGGGAGCTGTTTTTT
TRBD2,15,TRBJ2-7,NA,TRBV27,CASSPSQRGSYEQYF,TGTGCCAGCAGCCCTAGCCAGCGGGGCTCCTACGAGCAGTACTTC
TRBD2,18,TRBJ2-2,once,TRBV5-4,CASSVGLAGGINTGELFF,TGTGCCAGCAGCGTGGGACTAGCGGGAGGCATTAACACCGGGGAGCTGTTTTTT
TRBD1,12,TRBJ1-1,NA,TRBV2,CATKEGATEAFF,TGTGCCACTAAAGAGGGGGCGACTGAAGCTTTCTTT
TRBD2,17,TRBJ2-5,NA,TRBV5-4,CASSSPRPSGIEETQYF,TGTGCCAGCAGCTCTCCTCGCCCGAGCGGGATAGAAGAGACCCAGTACTTC
NA,13,TRBJ1-2,NA,TRBV5-4,CASSFSSNYGYTF,TGTGCCAGCAGCTTCTCCTCTAACTATGGCTACACCTTC
TRBD1,17,TRBJ1-2,NA,TRBV5-1,CASSFNPGTGGGYGYTF,TGCGCCAGCAGCTTCAACCCCGGGACAGGGGGCGGGTATGGCTACACCTTC
TRBD1,16,TRBJ1-6,NA,TRBV6-1,CASSEPRTGPNSPLHF,TGTGCCAGCAGTGAACCCAGGACAGGGCCAAATTCACCCCTCCACTTT
NA,13,TRBJ1-5,NA,TRBV2,CASIGTENQPQHF,TGTGCCAGCATAGGTACAGAAAATCAGCCCCAGCATTTT
TRBD1,14,TRBJ1-1,NA,TRBV27,CASRNRGPGTEAFF,TGTGCCAGCAGGAACAGGGGACCGGGCACTGAAGCTTTCTTT
NA,13,TRBJ2-3,once,TRBV10-3,CAIHQTGEDTQYF,TGTGCCATCCACCAGACTGGAGAGGATACGCAGTATTTT
NA,15,TRBJ2-3,NA,TRBV7-3,CASSPGGHGSDTQYF,TGTGCCAGCAGCCCTGGCGGTCATGGATCAGATACGCAGTATTTT
NA,14,TRBJ2-7,NA,TRBV6-5,CASSYSSRAYEQYF,TGTGCCAGCAGTTACTCGAGTAGAGCCTACGAGCAGTACTTC
NA,13,TRBJ2-3,NA,TRBV4-2,CASSATITDTQYF,TGTGCCAGCAGCGCGACTATAACAGATACGCAGTATTTT
TRBD2,17,TRBJ2-5,NA,TRBV5-4,CASSIGTSGGVGETQYF,TGTGCCAGCAGCATCGGGACTAGCGGGGGGGTAGGAGAGACCCAGTACTTC
TRBD2,21,TRBJ2-2,NA,TRBV19,CASQSRLAWGASPTNTGELFF,TGTGCCAGTCAAAGCCGACTAGCGTGGGGGGCGAGCCCAACGAACACCGGGGAGCTGTTTTTT
NA,17,TRBJ1-2,NA,TRBV7-9,CASSLAPVDSYNYGYTF,TGTGCCAGCAGCTTAGCGCCTGTGGACAGCTATAACTATGGCTACACCTTC
TRBD1,16,TRBJ1-6,NA,TRBV18,CASSPQPGTGYSPLHF,TGTGCCAGCTCACCTCAGCCCGGGACAGGCTATTCACCCCTCCACTTT
NA,14,TRBJ2-5,NA,TRBV5-1,CASSLGRTQETQYF,TGCGCCAGCAGTCTGGGGCGGACCCAAGAGACCCAGTACTTC